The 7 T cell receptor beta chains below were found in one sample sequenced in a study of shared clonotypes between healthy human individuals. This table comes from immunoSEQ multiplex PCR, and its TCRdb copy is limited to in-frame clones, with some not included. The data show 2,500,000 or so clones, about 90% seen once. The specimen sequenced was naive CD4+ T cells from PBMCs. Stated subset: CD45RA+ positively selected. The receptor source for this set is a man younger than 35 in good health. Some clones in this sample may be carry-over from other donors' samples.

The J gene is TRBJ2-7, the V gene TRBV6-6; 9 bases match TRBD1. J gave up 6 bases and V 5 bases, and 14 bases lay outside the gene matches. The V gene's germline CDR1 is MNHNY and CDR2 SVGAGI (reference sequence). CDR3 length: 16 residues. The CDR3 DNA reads TGTGCCAGCAGTGGAAGGACAGGGACAGGGTCCACCGAGCAGTACTTC. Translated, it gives CASSGRTGTGSTEQYF.

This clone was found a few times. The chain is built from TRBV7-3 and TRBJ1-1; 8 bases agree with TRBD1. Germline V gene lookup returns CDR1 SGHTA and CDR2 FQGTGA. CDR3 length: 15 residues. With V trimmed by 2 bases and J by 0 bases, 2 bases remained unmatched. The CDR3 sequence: CASSLAGGLNTEAFF. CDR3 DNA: TGTGCCAGCAGCTTAGCAGGGGGCCTGAACACTGAAGCTTTCTTT.

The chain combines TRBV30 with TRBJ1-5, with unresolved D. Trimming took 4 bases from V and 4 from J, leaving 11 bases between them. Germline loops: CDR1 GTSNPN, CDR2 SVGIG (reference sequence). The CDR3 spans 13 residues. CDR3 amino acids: CAWTYGGNQPQHF. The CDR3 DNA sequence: TGTGCCTGGACCTATGGCGGGAATCAGCCCCAGCATTTT.

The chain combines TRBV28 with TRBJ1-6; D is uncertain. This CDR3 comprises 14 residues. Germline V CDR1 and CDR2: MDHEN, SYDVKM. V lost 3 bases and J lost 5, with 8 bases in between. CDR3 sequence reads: CASSFGRNNSPLHF. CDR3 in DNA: TGTGCCAGCAGTTTCGGACGGAATAATTCACCCCTCCACTTT.

CDR3 nucleotides: TGTGCCAGCAGCCCCCGGGCCCCAAGAGGAGAAAAACTGTTTTTT. Its protein is CASSPRAPRGEKLFF. J is TRBJ1-4 and V is TRBV6-5; D gene unclear. Trimming removed 6 bases from V and 8 bases from J, with 19 bases in between. The germline CDR1 and CDR2 sequences are MNHEY and SVGAGI. This CDR3 has 15 residues.

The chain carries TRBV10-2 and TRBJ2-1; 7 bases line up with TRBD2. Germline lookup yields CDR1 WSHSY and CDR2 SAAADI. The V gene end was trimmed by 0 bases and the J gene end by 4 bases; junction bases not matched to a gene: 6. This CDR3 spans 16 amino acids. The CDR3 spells CASSESPGRGYNEQFF. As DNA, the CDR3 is TGCGCCAGCAGTGAGTCTCCCGGGCGGGGGTACAATGAGCAGTTCTTC.

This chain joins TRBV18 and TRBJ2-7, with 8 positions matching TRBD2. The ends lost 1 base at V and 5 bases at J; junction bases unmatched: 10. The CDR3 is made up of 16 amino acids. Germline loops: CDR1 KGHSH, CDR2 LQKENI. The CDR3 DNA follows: TGTGCCAGCTCACCACAGTTGCTAGCGGGTGATGACGAGCAGTACTTC. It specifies CASSPQLLAGDDEQYF.